The 19 T cell receptor beta chains given below trace back to one sample, sequenced in a study of OX40 agonist ivuxolimab in advanced cancers. The protocol was immunoSEQ multiplex PCR, while the TCRdb copy is restricted to in-frame clones and leaves out a portion. The table records tens of thousands of clones, about 85% of them present only once. The input for sequencing was CD4+ or CD8+ T cells sorted from blood, taken in a trial of the OX40 agonist ivuxolimab. The receptors originated from an adult with an advanced solid tumor such as melanoma, head and neck, liver or kidney cancer.

The V gene is TRBV21-1, the J gene TRBJ2-7; the table gives TRBD2 as D, unverified against the DNA. TRBV21-1 is an annotated pseudogene. The CDR3 length is 16 residues. The CDR3, as DNA: TGTGCCAGCAGTTCATATTCAGCGGGGAGCTCCTACGAGCAGTACTTC. Residues: CASSSYSAGSSYEQYF.

V is TRBV5-3 and J is TRBJ2-2, with D possibly matching TRBD1 (8 bases). TRBV5-3 qualifies as an ORF whose function is uncertain. This CDR3 has 14 residues. V was pared by 8 bases and J by 2 bases, with 13 bases between. The CDR3 DNA is TGTGCCAGCAGCGGGACAGGCAACACCGGGGAGCTGTTTTTT. Translation: CASSGTGNTGELFF.

V gene TRBV30 combines with J gene TRBJ1-5; 8 nucleotides line up with TRBD1. Per germline, CDR1 GTSNPN and CDR2 SVGIG (reference sequence). This CDR3 contains 16 residues. After removal of 0 bases from V and 3 bases from J, the junction contained 7 bases not matched to a gene. CDR3 bases: TGTGCCTGGAGTGTACTGGGCAGGGGGCTCAATCAGCCCCAGCATTTT. Amino acids: CAWSVLGRGLNQPQHF. Filled out from reference TRBV30 and TRBJ1-5, the complete variable domain reads SQTIHQWPATLVQPVGSPLSLECTVEGTSNPNLYWYRQAAGRGLQLLFYSVGIGQISSEVPQNLSASRPQDRQFILSSKKLLLSDSGFYLCAWSVLGRGLNQPQHFGDGTRLSIL.

V gene TRBV25-1 combines with J gene TRBJ2-5; no reliable D call. CDR1 is MGHDK and CDR2 is SYGVNS in the germline V gene. Trimming took 10 bases from V and 1 from J, leaving 22 bases between them. This CDR3 comprises 16 residues. The CDR3 here is CATLAVGIDLQETQYF. In nucleotides, the CDR3 is TGTGCCACTTTAGCAGTGGGGATCGACCTCCAAGAGACCCAGTACTTC.

V is TRBV4-1 and J is TRBJ2-2; 14 positions match TRBD2. Trimming at V came to 0 bases and at J to 4 bases, leaving 7 bases not matched to a gene. This CDR3 spans 19 amino acids. Per the germline V gene, CDR1 is MGHRA and CDR2 is YSYEKL. The DNA for the CDR3 is TGCGCCAGCAGCCAAGAGCGACTAGCGGGAGGGCAAGGCACCGGGGAGCTGTTTTTT. As protein: CASSQERLAGGQGTGELFF.

Concerning this clone: One end of the junction is discordant with germline, which a read error may explain. V and J are TRBV6-6 and TRBJ1-5, with D maybe TRBD1 (6 bases). Germline V gene sequence: CDR1 MNHNY, CDR2 SVGAGI (reference sequence). CDR3 size: 15 residues. CDR3 protein: CASTPGGGGKQPQHF. In DNA, the CDR3 is TGTGCCAGCACCCCGGGTGGGGGGGGCAAACAGCCCCAGCATTTT.

The CDR3 spells CASSQTGDTGELFF. Written as DNA, the CDR3 is TGTGCCAGCAGTCAAACAGGGGACACCGGGGAGCTGTTTTTT. The chain recombines TRBV2 with TRBJ2-2, with 7 positions matching TRBD1. CDR1 SNHLY and CDR2 FYNNEI come from the germline V gene. CDR3 length equals 14 residues. J gave up 3 bases and V 5 bases, and 3 bases lay outside the gene matches.

The chain has TRBV28 and TRBJ1-5; D remains ambiguous. The CDR3 is 15 residues long. Trimming pared 7 bases from V and 2 bases from J, leaving 15 bases between. CDR1 MDHEN and CDR2 SYDVKM come from the germline V gene. The CDR3 DNA is TGTGCCAGCACCTCAGCCGGGAGGGGCAATCAGCCCCAGCATTTT. Its protein is CASTSAGRGNQPQHF.

The rearrangement joins TRBV5-6 to TRBJ1-5; no clear D gene. Germline V lookup: CDR1 SGHDT, CDR2 YYEEEE. The CDR3 extends over 13 amino acids. Trimming removed 4 bases at V and 7 bases at J, with 12 bases between. CDR3: CASSPGPGQPQHF. The CDR3 DNA reads TGTGCCAGCAGCCCCGGGCCGGGCCAGCCCCAGCATTTT.

This rearrangement joins TRBV30 to TRBJ1-6; 8 nucleotides align to TRBD1. Looked up from germline, CDR1 is GTSNPN and CDR2 is SVGIG (reference sequence). V was clipped by 0 bases and J by 6 bases; unmatched bases: 4. This CDR3 has 15 residues. The DNA of the CDR3 is TGTGCCTGGAGTGTCCTTGACAGGGGTAATTCACCCCTCCACTTT. The encoded protein is CAWSVLDRGNSPLHF.

The gene calls are TRBV11-2 and TRBJ2-6; 12 bases fit TRBD2. The CDR3 spans 20 residues. Germline CDR1 is SGHAT and CDR2 is FQNNGV. Trimming removed 0 bases from V and 2 bases from J; junction bases left unmatched: 8. In DNA, the CDR3 is TGTGCCAGCAGCTTAGATAGCCTAGCGGGAGGGCAAGCTGGGGCCAACGTCCTGACTTTC. This gives the protein CASSLDSLAGGQAGANVLTF.

This clone occurred once. J is TRBJ2-5 and V is TRBV7-3; 14 bases align to TRBD2. Germline V gene sequence: CDR1 SGHTA, CDR2 FQGTGA. V was pared by 4 bases and J by 2 bases, with 3 bases of the junction left unmatched. The CDR3 has 16 amino acids. The CDR3 DNA reads as TGTGCCAGCAGCTCAGGACTAGCGGGGGGACAAGAGACCCAGTACTTC. This codes for CASSSGLAGGQETQYF. The full variable domain, its missing parts supplied by reference TRBV7-3 and TRBJ2-5, is GAGVSQTPSNKVTEKGKYVELRCDPISGHTALYWYRQSLGQGPEFLIYFQGTGAADDSGLPNDRFFAVRPEGSVSTLKIQRTERGDSAVYLCASSSGLAGGQETQYFGPGTRLLVL.

The rearrangement joins TRBV9 to TRBJ2-3; a weak D match, TRBD2 (5 bases). In germline, CDR1 is SGDLS, CDR2 YYNGEE. The CDR3 is made up of 12 amino acids. Between the trimmed V and J ends, which lost 3 bases and 6 bases, there was a span of 8 bases. For the CDR3, the DNA is TGTGCCAGCAGCGGCCCGGGGGATACGCAGTATTTT. Translation: CASSGPGDTQYF.

V usage is TRBV4-3 and J usage is TRBJ1-1; D uncertain. Germline CDR1 and CDR2: LGHNA and YSLEER. V gave up 4 bases and J gave up 3 bases, with 12 bases separating them. This CDR3 comprises 14 residues. CDR3 residues: CASSPTVEYTEAFF. The DNA of the CDR3 is TGCGCCAGCAGCCCCACCGTAGAGTACACTGAAGCTTTCTTT.

The chain links TRBV10-3 to TRBJ2-5; 7 bases fit TRBD2. CDR1 is ENHRY, CDR2 SYGVKD, per germline. V shed 0 bases and J 5 bases; nucleotides not matched to a gene: 9. The CDR3 length is 16 residues. The chain's CDR3 is CAISESWAGEGETQYF. The CDR3 DNA follows: TGTGCCATCAGTGAGTCTTGGGCGGGAGAGGGTGAGACCCAGTACTTC.

The table lists this clone with a count of one. The V call is TRBV5-8, the J call TRBJ2-7; 7 nucleotides line up with TRBD2. Germline trimming cut 8 bases from V and 6 bases from J; bases unmatched to any gene: 20. CDR1 and CDR2 (germline): SGHTS, YDEGEE. This CDR3 contains 16 residues. CDR3 loop: CARRASRGDWFGEQYF. The DNA of the CDR3 is TGTGCCAGGCGGGCCTCCCGGGGGGACTGGTTCGGCGAGCAGTACTTC.

In its sample, this clone was seen once. V usage is TRBV7-9 and J usage is TRBJ2-2; TRBD1 aligns across 7 bases. Germline V gene lookup returns CDR1 SEHNR and CDR2 FQNEAQ (reference sequence). V dropped 0 bases and J dropped 4; count of bases not matched to a gene: 8. The CDR3 loop spans 17 amino acids. This CDR3 reads CASSLARDRDITGELFF. The CDR3 nucleotides read TGTGCCAGCAGCTTAGCGCGAGACAGGGACATCACCGGGGAGCTGTTTTTT. The full variable domain, rest sourced from reference TRBV7-9 and TRBJ2-2, is DTGVSQNPRHKITKRGQNVTFRCDPISEHNRLYWYRQTLGQGPEFLTYFQNEAQLEKSRLLSDRFSAERPKGSFSTLEIQRTEQGDSAMYLCASSLARDRDITGELFFGEGSRLTVL.

For the CDR3, the DNA is TGTGCCACCAGCGGGACGGGTGTCGGCGCCAAAAACATTCAGTACTTC. Translating it yields CATSGTGVGAKNIQYF. The chain employs TRBV15 and TRBJ2-4, with D perhaps given as TRBD1 or TRBD2 (5 bases each). This CDR3 has 16 residues. The germline V gene encodes CDR1 LNHNV and CDR2 YYDKDF (reference sequence). Trimming left V 5 bases short and J 1 base short, with 15 bases between.

The V and J genes are TRBV19 and TRBJ2-3; 8 bases align to TRBD2. Trimming removed 6 bases from V and 5 bases from J; junction bases left unmatched: 10. CDR3 length: 15 amino acids. Germline assignment: CDR1 LNHDA and CDR2 SQIVND (reference sequence). DNA for the CDR3: TGTGCCAGTAGCAGGACAGCGGGAGCGGTAGATACGCAGTATTTT. It yields the protein CASSRTAGAVDTQYF.